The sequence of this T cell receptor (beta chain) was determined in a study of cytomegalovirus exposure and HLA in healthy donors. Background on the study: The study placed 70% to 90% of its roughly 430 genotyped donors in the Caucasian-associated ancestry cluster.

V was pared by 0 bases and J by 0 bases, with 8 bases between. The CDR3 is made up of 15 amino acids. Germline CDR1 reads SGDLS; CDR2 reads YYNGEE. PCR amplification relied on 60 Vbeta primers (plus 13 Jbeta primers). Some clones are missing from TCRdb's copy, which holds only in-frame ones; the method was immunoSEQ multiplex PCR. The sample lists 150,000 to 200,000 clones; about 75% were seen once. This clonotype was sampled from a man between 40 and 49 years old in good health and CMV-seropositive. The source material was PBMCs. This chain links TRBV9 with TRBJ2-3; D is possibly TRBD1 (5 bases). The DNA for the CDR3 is TGTGCCAGCAGCGTAGATGGGGCCAGCACAGATACGCAGTATTTT. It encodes CASSVDGASTDTQYF.